This TCR beta chain originates from a study of regulatory T cells in long-lasting Graves disease (dated by TCRdb to the early 2020s). With respect to the entire study: Newly diagnosed Graves' disease patients had taken antithyroid drugs for less than 3 months. The study was conducted in China and was registered as a clinical trial. Patients with persistent Graves' disease were compared with patients with newly diagnosed Graves' disease using TCR sequencing and RNA sequencing of peripheral blood. A total of approximately 35 samples were covered by TCR sequencing, comprising some 13 persistent and 20 or so newly diagnosed Graves' disease patients.

Library preparation was by multiplex PCR. Sequencing took place on an Illumina HiSeq 4000. iRepertoire HTBI primers and Arm-PCR amplification of CDR3 regions were used to construct TCR beta libraries. Before sequencing, the PCR products went through gel purification. On the study's bioinformatics: Gene usage analysis of CDR3 amino acid clonotypes used the 60 to 75 TRBV and approximately 13 TRBJ segments found across samples. COPE and FqMerger were used to merge filtered high-quality paired reads into contigs. BLAST was used to align contigs to IMGT TRBV, TRBD and TRBJ reference genes, and CDR3 was defined according to IMGT. Any clonotype with a frequency above 0.1% was counted as a highly expanded clone. Shannon entropy served as the measure of repertoire diversity, while the Gini coefficient captured V-J evenness. Public clonotypes were defined as clonotypes shared by more than one individual. TCRdb itself trimmed the public reads at Q25 with fastp, ran MiXCR and retained productive beta chains. Identical CDR3 protein sequences are pooled into one entry, listed with their most common genes and DNA. TCRdb, not the authors, supplied the V and J calls. The sample data list 450,000 to 700,000 distinct CDR3 sequences, and roughly 14% of these were observed just once. The top ten constitute 8% to 10% of the sample.

The time point label of this sample denotes: newly diagnosed GD, antithyroid drugs for less than 3 months. For both TCR sequencing and RNA sequencing, RNA was extracted from PBMCs in TRIzol. The diagnosis of Graves' disease followed American Thyroid Association guidelines. Recruitment of patients was carried out at an endocrinology department in Xi'an, China. Each patient gave around 9 milliliters of peripheral blood, collected in an EDTA anticoagulant tube. PBMCs were isolated by Ficoll Paque Plus density gradient separation without further T cell sorting. An Agilent 2100 Bioanalyzer and agarose gel were used to check RNA quality, while a NanoDrop 2000 measured RNA concentration. This clonotype has ten or more counts. It has no known antigen specificity. Base quality data are lacking; no much larger clone is found one base away. Spanning cysteine to phenylalanine, the CDR3 consists of 15 amino acids. The DNA shown is the 45-base CDR3, in frame from base 1. Sequences SNHLY (CDR1) and FYNNEI (CDR2) are obtained from the germline V gene. From V the trimming removes 0 bases and from J it removes 4 bases, while the gene matches leave 4 bases of the junction unaccounted for.

The study at large found these results: The small sample size was acknowledged by the authors as a limitation that may reduce accuracy. Compared with newly diagnosed patients, persistent Graves' disease patients had lower TCR Shannon entropy and fewer highly expanded clones, which suggests clonal expansion. Persistent patients shared more public clonotypes among themselves (under 3,000) than newly diagnosed patients did (more than 950). The study examined only peripheral blood because the primary lesion, thyroid tissue, could not be accessed. Sequencing and analysis were limited to the TCR beta chain. Persistent disease showed preferential use of TRBV28, TRBJ1-2 and TRBJ2-5, whereas newly diagnosed disease favored TRBV20-1 and TRBJ2-1.

Another study also made use of these data, one on T cells in Graves' hyperthyroidism and ophthalmopathy. The second study, in turn, reports: Stable Graves' hyperthyroidism was defined as no progression to ophthalmopathy during 18 months of follow-up. Hyperthyroidism patients were aged 18 to 65 years and newly diagnosed, with disease duration of less than 2 months. Patients with uncontrolled infections, other autoimmune diseases, pregnancy or lactation were excluded. Diagnoses relied on clinical symptoms, serum thyroxine and TRAb, thyroid ultrasound and orbital computed tomography. The first round of RT-PCR for the TCR CDR3 was performed with the HTBI primer set and the Qiagen OneStep RT-PCR kit. Most expanded thyroid clonotypes (frequency above 0.001) were also found in blood, which suggests that blood repertoires may mirror thyroid immune responses. In cross-validation, a model built on a 13 V-J signature told ophthalmopathy apart from stable hyperthyroidism with just under 90% sensitivity and around 84% specificity, and in testing the same model reached 80%/75%. In validation, the model predicted progression to ophthalmopathy a median of around 6.5 months before onset, with about 71% sensitivity and about 75% specificity. To identify distinguishing TCR V-J signatures, a discovery cohort of around 100 patients was used, comprising 43 with Graves' ophthalmopathy and around 60 with stable Graves' hyperthyroidism. Whether ophthalmopathy could be predicted prospectively was tested in an independent validation cohort made up of under 20 hyperthyroidism patients plus 17 patients who later progressed to ophthalmopathy. The 85 to 100 discovery patients were randomly split 7:3 into training and test sets. Thyroid tissue and blood T-cell repertoires from about 6 Graves' hyperthyroidism patients were also compared in the study. After sampling, hyperthyroidism patients received methimazole starting at 30 mg daily, and ophthalmopathy patients received high-dose intravenous methylprednisolone. A second multiplex PCR round built the libraries, followed by size selection and purification. Sequencing of the libraries was done on an Illumina HiSeq2000 using paired-end 100 bp reads. SOAPnuke was used to process the raw data, throwing out any read that contained adapters or uncalled bases, had a mean Phred below 15, or lacked an exact constant-primer or identifier match. High-quality paired reads were merged using COPE v1.2.5, and each unique nucleotide sequence was defined as a clonotype. Clonotypes were aligned to IMGT TRBV, TRBD and TRBJ reference segments using MiTCR v1.1. The analysis included only V-J combinations with a frequency above 0.0001, which together covered 98% to 99.2% of the repertoires. A TCS score was defined as the ratio of F50 (clonal expansion) to E x V (chaos), with BLOSUM62-based TCRdist applied between CDR3 peptides within each V-J. Welch's t-statistics and random forest reduced fewer than 550 V-J features to roughly 13, which were used in a naive Bayes classifier (R e1071). Sample size was not statistically predetermined, and blinding of investigators to group allocation was not performed. The paper describes TCR Vbeta CDR3 sequencing of more than 120 peripheral blood samples, made up of roughly 45 ophthalmopathy patients, over 70 hyperthyroidism patients and roughly 17 progressor patients.

The sample in question was peripheral blood mononuclear cells (PBMCs), obtained at new diagnosis, from a patient treated with antithyroid drugs. The sequence was obtained from a young man with Graves disease. Donor details come from another sample of the same person, matched by shared clones. The chain links TRBV2 with TRBJ2-7, and TRBD1 aligns with 9 junction nucleotides. CDR3 region: CASSEALGQGYEQYF. The base sequence is TGTGCCAGCAGTGAAGCGCTAGGACAGGGGTACGAGCAGTACTTC.